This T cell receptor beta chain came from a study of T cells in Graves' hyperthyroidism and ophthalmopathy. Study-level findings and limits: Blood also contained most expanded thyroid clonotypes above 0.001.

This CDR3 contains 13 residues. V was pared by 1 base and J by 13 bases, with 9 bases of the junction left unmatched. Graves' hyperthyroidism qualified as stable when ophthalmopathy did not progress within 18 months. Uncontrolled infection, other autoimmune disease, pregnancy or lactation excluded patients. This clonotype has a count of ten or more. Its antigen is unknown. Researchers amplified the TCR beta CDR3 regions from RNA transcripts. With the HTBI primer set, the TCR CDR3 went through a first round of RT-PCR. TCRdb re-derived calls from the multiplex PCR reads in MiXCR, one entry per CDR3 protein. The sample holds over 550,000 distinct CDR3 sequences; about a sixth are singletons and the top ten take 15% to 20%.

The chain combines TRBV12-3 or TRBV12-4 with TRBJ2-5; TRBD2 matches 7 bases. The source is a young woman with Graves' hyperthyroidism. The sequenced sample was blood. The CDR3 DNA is TGTGCCAGCAGTTTAGGCCTAGCGGAGGGAATGTACTTC. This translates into CASSLGLAEGMYF.